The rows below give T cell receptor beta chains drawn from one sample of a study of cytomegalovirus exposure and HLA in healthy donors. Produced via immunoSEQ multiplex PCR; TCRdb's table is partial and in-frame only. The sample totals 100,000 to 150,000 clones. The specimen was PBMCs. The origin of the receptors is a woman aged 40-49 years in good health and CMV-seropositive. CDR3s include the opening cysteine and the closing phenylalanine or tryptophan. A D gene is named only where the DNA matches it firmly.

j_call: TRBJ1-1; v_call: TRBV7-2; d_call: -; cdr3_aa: CASRLQGAAFF
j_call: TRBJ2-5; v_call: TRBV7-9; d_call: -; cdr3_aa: CASSNQAHRAGETQYF
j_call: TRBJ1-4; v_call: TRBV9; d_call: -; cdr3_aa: CASSVGPATNEKLFF
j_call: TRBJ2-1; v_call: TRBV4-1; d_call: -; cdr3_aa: CASSQAWELSYNEQFF
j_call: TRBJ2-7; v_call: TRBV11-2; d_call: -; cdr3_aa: CASTLTRGAYEQYF
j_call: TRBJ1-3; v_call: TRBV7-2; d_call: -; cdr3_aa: CASSLGGHSGNTIYF
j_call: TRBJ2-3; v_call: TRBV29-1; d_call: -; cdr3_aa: CSVEDSRVGQYF
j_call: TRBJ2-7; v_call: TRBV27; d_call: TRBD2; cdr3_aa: CASSLSSGSYEQYF
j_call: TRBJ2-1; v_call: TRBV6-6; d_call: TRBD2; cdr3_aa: CASSSKTSGRANEQFF
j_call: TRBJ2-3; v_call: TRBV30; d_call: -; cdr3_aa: CAHVSLDRSLADTQYF
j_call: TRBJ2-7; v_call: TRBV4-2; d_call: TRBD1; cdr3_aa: CSSSQPTGELDEQYF
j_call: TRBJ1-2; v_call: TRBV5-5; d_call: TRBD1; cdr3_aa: CASSSRQGATYGYTF
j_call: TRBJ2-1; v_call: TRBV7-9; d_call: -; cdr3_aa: CASSTEAGRSYNEQFF
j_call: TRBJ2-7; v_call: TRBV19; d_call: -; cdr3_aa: CASSRSSVAYEQYF
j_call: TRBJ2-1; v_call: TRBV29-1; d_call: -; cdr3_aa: CSVDISTGRGEQFF
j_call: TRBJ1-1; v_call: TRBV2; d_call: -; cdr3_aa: CAAANTEAFF
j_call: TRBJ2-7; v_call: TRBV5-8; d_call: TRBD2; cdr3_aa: CASSSGGYEQYF
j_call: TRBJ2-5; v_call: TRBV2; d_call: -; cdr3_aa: CAAGSPGEQYF
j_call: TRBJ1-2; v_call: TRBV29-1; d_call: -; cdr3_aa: CSVDVLARGYGYTF
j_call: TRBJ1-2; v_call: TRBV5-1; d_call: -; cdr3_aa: CASSPGGTEIYGYTF
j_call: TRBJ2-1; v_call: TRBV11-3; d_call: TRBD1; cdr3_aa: CASSPQGPQGAEQFF
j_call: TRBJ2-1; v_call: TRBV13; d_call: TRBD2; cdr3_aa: CASSSLSIIHSGTGYNEQFF
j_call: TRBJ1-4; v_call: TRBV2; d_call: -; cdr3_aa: CATNPHRALSEKLFF
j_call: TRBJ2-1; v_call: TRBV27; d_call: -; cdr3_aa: CASSLSYWNEQFF
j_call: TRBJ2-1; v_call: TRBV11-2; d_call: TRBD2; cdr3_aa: CASSLGSSGRVPILFF
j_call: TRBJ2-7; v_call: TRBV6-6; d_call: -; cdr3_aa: CATLPGTSTYEQYF
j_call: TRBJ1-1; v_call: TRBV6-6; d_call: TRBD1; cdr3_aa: CASRLSGQANTEAFF
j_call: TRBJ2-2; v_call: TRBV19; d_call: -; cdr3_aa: CASSIFGANTGELFF
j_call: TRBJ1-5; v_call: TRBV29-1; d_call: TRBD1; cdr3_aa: CSVRTGGESNQPQHF
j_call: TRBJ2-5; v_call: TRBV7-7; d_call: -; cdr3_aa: CASSRLQGHQETQYF
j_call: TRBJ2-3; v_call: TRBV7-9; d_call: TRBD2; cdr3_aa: CASSLGGLAGTEDTQYF
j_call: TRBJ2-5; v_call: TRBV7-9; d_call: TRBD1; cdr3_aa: CASSSTDRPKETQYF
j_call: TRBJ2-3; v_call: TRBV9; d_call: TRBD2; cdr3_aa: CASSPSGLAGVVYTQYF
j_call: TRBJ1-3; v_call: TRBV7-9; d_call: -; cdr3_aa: CASSLTSPGTGNTIYF
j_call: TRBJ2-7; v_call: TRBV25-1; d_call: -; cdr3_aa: CASSDGPGRALLDEQYF
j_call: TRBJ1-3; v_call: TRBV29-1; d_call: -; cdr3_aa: CSGRASGNTIYF
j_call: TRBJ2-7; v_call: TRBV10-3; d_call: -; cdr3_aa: CAISPSRAYEQYF
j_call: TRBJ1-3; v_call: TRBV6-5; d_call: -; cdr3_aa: CASLSRVEGNTIYF
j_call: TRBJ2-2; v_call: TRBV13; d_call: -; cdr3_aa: CASSLLDPGRVTGELFF
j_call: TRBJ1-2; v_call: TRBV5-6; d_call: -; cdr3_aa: CASSLVQGTDGYTF
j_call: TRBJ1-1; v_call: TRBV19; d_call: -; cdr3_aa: CASSLGLNTEAFF
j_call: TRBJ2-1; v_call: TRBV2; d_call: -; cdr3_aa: CAGGTDNEQFF
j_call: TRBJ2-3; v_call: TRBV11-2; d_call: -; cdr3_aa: CASSFGLRTDTQYF
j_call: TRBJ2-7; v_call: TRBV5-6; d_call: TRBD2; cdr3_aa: CASSLEGLAYYEQYF
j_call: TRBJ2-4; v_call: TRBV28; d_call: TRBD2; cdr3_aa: CASSRTSGLINIQYF
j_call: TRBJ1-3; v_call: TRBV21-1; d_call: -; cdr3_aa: CASSTRYGTGGSGNTIYF
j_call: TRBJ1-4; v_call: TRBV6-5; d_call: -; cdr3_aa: CASSSSGATNEKLFF
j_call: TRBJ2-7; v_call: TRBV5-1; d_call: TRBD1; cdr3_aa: CASSWDSQTYEQYF
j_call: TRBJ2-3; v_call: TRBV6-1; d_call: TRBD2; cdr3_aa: CASSEAPSGEPDTQYF
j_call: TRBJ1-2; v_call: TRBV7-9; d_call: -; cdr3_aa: CASSFVGQTYGYTF
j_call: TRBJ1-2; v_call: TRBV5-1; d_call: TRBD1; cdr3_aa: CASSSGQSYGYTF
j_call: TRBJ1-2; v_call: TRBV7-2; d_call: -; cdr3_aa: CASSLRFVGEGYTF
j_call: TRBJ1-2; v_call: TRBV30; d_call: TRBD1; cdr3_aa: CAWSVGQPNYGYTF